These 27 T cell receptor beta chains originate from one sample sequenced in a study of blood T cell repertoires in COVID-19 (TCRdb year 2020). Library preparation was by the immunoSEQ multiplex PCR assay. As stored in TCRdb, this immuneACCESS dataset retains in-frame rearrangements with V and J assigned. A fraction of the clones does not appear; measured against another copy, unresolved V genes explain less than half of the discrepancy, and the remainder lacks a known reason. The sample contains under 110,000 clones, around 87% of them found a single time. The ten largest clones take up around a tenth of the sample. The specimen sequenced was peripheral blood. The receptors were gathered from a woman aged 25-40 years with acute or convalescent COVID-19.

This sequence joins TRBV11-2 and TRBJ2-1; tentative D call: TRBD1 (6 bases). This CDR3 comprises 14 residues. Looked up from germline, CDR1 is SGHAT and CDR2 is FQNNGV. Trimming took 5 bases from V and 7 from J, leaving 15 bases between them. The CDR3 spells CASSAPQGMNEQFF. Written as DNA, the CDR3 is TGTGCCAGCAGCGCCCCCCAGGGGATGAATGAGCAGTTCTTC.

The V call is TRBV18, the J call TRBJ2-7; TRBD1 matches at 9 bases. Germline loops: CDR1 KGHSH, CDR2 LQKENI. V shed 3 bases, J shed 2 bases, and the junction held 5 bases outside the gene matches. This CDR3 is 15 amino acids long. This CDR3 is CASSPFRDRAYEQYF. Written as DNA, the CDR3 is TGTGCCAGCTCACCTTTCCGGGACAGGGCCTACGAGCAGTACTTC.

The chain has TRBV6-5 and TRBJ1-5; tentative D call: TRBD1 (5 bases). Germline assignment: CDR1 MNHEY and CDR2 SVGAGI. There are 12 residues in the CDR3. CDR3 in amino acids: CAIGDGSQPQHF. The CDR3 nucleotides read TGTGCTATAGGGGATGGAAGTCAGCCCCAGCATTTT.

This clone was seen repeatedly, ten times or more. The rearrangement links TRBV6-5 to TRBJ1-1; TRBD1 might be the D (5 bases). Germline V CDR1 and CDR2: MNHEY, SVGAGI. Trimming took 5 bases from V and 1 from J, leaving 8 bases between them. This CDR3 region has 13 residues. The CDR3 is CASSPQENTEAFF. CDR3 in DNA: TGTGCCAGCAGTCCACAGGAGAACACTGAAGCTTTCTTT.

The J gene is TRBJ1-5, the V gene TRBV10-3, with D possibly TRBD1 on 6 matching bases. Germline V gives CDR1 ENHRY, CDR2 SYGVKD. Trimming took 10 bases from V and 5 from J, leaving 18 bases between them. The CDR3 contains 14 residues. The CDR3 nucleotides are TGTGCCACTAATAGGGGGACGGACGATCAGCCCCAGCATTTT. Translation gives CATNRGTDDQPQHF.

V usage is TRBV10-3 and J usage is TRBJ2-7; weak D call: TRBD2 (6 bases). CDR1 is ENHRY and CDR2 is SYGVKD in the germline V gene. Between the trimmed V and J ends, which lost 8 bases and 0 bases, there was a span of 11 bases. The CDR3 has 13 residues. CDR3 nucleotide sequence: TGTGCCATCGGGACTCTCAGCTCCTACGAGCAGTACTTC. Translation: CAIGTLSSYEQYF.

This rearrangement joins TRBV19 to TRBJ2-7, with 11 nucleotides matching TRBD2. CDR1 is LNHDA and CDR2 is SQIVND in the germline V gene (reference sequence). V dropped 5 bases and J dropped 3; count of bases not matched to a gene: 3. The CDR3 loop spans 14 amino acids. The CDR3 loop is CASSAGTSGYEQYF. CDR3 bases: TGTGCCAGTAGTGCAGGGACTAGCGGCTACGAGCAGTACTTC.

CDR3: CAISAAILLGEAFF. Written as DNA, the CDR3 is TGTGCCATTTCGGCGGCCATTCTTTTAGGTGAAGCTTTCTTT. The chain recombines TRBV2 with TRBJ1-1; D gene uncertain. The CDR3 contains 14 residues. Trimming took 10 bases from V and 7 from J, leaving 22 bases between them. Germline-derived CDR1 and CDR2 are SNHLY and FYNNEI.

The count of this clone is one. The chain links TRBV5-6 to TRBJ2-7; 10 bases are shared with TRBD1. CDR1 is SGHDT, CDR2 YYEEEE, per germline. CDR3 length equals 15 residues. V shed 3 bases, J shed 3 bases, and the junction held 6 bases outside the gene matches. The DNA for the CDR3 is TGTGCCAGCAGCTACCTACGGACAGGGGGCTACGAGCAGTACTTC. Translation: CASSYLRTGGYEQYF.

V is TRBV2 and J is TRBJ2-3, with D possibly being TRBD2 (6 bases). The CDR3 extends over 16 amino acids. CDR1 SNHLY and CDR2 FYNNEI come from the germline V gene. V dropped 3 bases and J dropped 1 base, with 14 bases sitting between them. The DNA for the CDR3 is TGTGCCAGCAGTGAGAGTCAGCTAGCGCGCACAGATACGCAGTATTTT. This codes for CASSESQLARTDTQYF.

The chain is built from TRBV11-2 and TRBJ1-1; 10 bases map to TRBD1. Germline V CDR1 and CDR2: SGHAT, FQNNGV. After removal of 5 bases from V and 5 bases from J, the junction contained 5 bases not matched to a gene. The length of the CDR3 is 14 residues. CDR3 DNA sequence: TGTGCCAGCAGCGCTTGGGACAGGGGAACTGAAGCTTTCTTT. This codes for CASSAWDRGTEAFF. The full variable domain, in which reference TRBV11-2 and TRBJ1-1 provide the parts outside the CDR3, is EAGVAQSPRYKIIEKRQSVAFWCNPISGHATLYWYQQILGQGPKLLIQFQNNGVVDDSQLPKDRFSAERLKGVDSTLKIQPAKLEDSAVYLCASSAWDRGTEAFFGQGTRLTVV.

The chain recombines TRBV7-9 with TRBJ1-4; a possible D gene is TRBD1 (5 bases). The CDR3 is 15 amino acids. CDR1 SEHNR and CDR2 FQNEAQ come from the germline V gene (reference sequence). The V end lost 5 bases, the J end lost 8 bases, and 18 bases lay between the germline ends. The DNA for the CDR3 is TGTGCCAGCAGCATCGGGACTCCTATGGGGGAAAAACTGTTTTTT. This gives the protein CASSIGTPMGEKLFF.

The chain is built from TRBV7-9 and TRBJ2-2; D is undetermined. The CDR3 has 13 amino acids. Germline V gene sequence: CDR1 SEHNR, CDR2 FQNEAQ (reference sequence). Trimming took 5 bases from V and 5 from J, leaving 9 bases between them. Written as DNA, the CDR3 is TGTGCCAGCAGCCCGGTGATAACCGGGGAGCTGTTTTTT. Translating gives CASSPVITGELFF. The whole variable domain, filled in from reference TRBV7-9 and TRBJ2-2, reads DTGVSQNPRHKITKRGQNVTFRCDPISEHNRLYWYRQTLGQGPEFLTYFQNEAQLEKSRLLSDRFSAERPKGSFSTLEIQRTEQGDSAMYLCASSPVITGELFFGEGSRLTVL.

The rearrangement uses TRBV28 and TRBJ2-1; no clear D gene. This CDR3 contains 13 residues. V dropped 6 bases and J dropped 5 bases, with 11 bases sitting between them. Per the germline V gene, CDR1 is MDHEN and CDR2 is SYDVKM. The CDR3 protein is CASSPGSNNEQFF. DNA for the CDR3: TGTGCCAGCAGCCCCGGTTCCAACAATGAGCAGTTCTTC.

V gene TRBV12-3 or TRBV12-4 combines with J gene TRBJ1-2; a possible D gene is TRBD1 (6 bases). The V end lost 3 bases, the J end lost 6 bases, and 11 bases lay between the germline ends. This CDR3 is built from 13 residues. The CDR3 region is CASSFGGGHGYTF. For the CDR3, the DNA is TGTGCCAGCAGTTTTGGGGGGGGCCATGGCTACACCTTC.

This chain connects TRBV7-2 to TRBJ2-3; TRBD1 agrees at 7 bases. The germline CDR1 and CDR2 sequences are SGHTA and FQGNSA. V dropped 5 bases and J dropped 5; count of bases not matched to a gene: 13. This CDR3 spans 16 amino acids. CDR3 protein: CASSERQGGPRDTQYF. DNA of the CDR3: TGTGCCAGCAGCGAGCGACAGGGCGGACCCAGAGATACGCAGTATTTT.

The CDR3: CASSGGADTQYF. The CDR3 DNA follows: TGTGCCAGCAGTGGGGGGGCAGATACGCAGTATTTT. The rearrangement uses TRBV12-3 or TRBV12-4 and TRBJ2-3, with TRBD2 matching 7 bases. The CDR3 contains 12 residues. V was clipped by 5 bases and J by 4 bases; unmatched bases: 0.

This clone came up a few times. The chain joins TRBV7-9 to TRBJ2-2; maybe TRBD1 (5 bases). Deletions cut 2 bases from V and 4 bases from J, with 11 bases between. The CDR3 is 15 residues long. CDR1 and CDR2 from the germline V gene are SEHNR and FQNEAQ (reference sequence). The DNA for the CDR3 is TGTGCCAGCAGCTTACGGTCAGGGCTCACCGGGGAGCTGTTTTTT. Protein product: CASSLRSGLTGELFF.

The chain couples TRBV29-1 to TRBJ1-4; perhaps TRBD1 as D (6 bases). The V end was cut by 7 bases, the J end by 4 bases, with 13 bases between. Germline assignment: CDR1 SQVTM and CDR2 ANQGSEA. The CDR3 contains 13 residues. The CDR3 is CSALDSFNEKLFF. DNA of the CDR3: TGCAGCGCCTTGGACAGCTTTAATGAAAAACTGTTTTTT.

The CDR3, as DNA: TGTGCCAGCAGCCAGTTTGACACTGAAGCTTTCTTT. Encoded protein: CASSQFDTEAFF. The chain carries TRBV12-3 or TRBV12-4 and TRBJ1-1; D call uncertain. Trimming cost V 6 bases and J 3 bases, with 8 bases left between them. The CDR3 sequence is 12 residues long.

This clone was seen more than once but under ten times. The J gene is TRBJ1-6, the V gene TRBV25-1; D might be TRBD1 (6 bases). The CDR3 is 15 residues long. Germline V lookup: CDR1 MGHDK, CDR2 SYGVNS. V lost 3 bases and J 5 bases, leaving 11 bases between the germline ends. CDR3 coding DNA: TGTGCCAGCAGTGATTCCAGGGGACATAATTCACCCCTCCACTTT. It translates to CASSDSRGHNSPLHF.

The chain has TRBV7-3 and TRBJ2-1, with TRBD2 identical over 13 bases. The J segment lost 3 bases and the V segment lost 4 bases, leaving 6 bases of the junction unmatched. CDR1 SGHTA and CDR2 FQGTGA come from the germline V gene. This CDR3 comprises 17 residues. The CDR3 DNA reads TGTGCCAGCAGCTCAGGACTAGCGGGGGTCAACTACAATGAGCAGTTCTTC. This encodes CASSSGLAGVNYNEQFF.

The V gene is TRBV2, the J gene TRBJ1-1; 7 bases agree with TRBD1. The CDR3 spans 15 residues. The ends lost 6 bases at V and 0 bases at J; junction bases unmatched: 7. Germline loops: CDR1 SNHLY, CDR2 FYNNEI. The CDR3 DNA follows: TGTGCCAGCAGCGTTCTACAGGGGATGAACACTGAAGCTTTCTTT. This encodes CASSVLQGMNTEAFF.

The V gene is TRBV20-1, the J gene TRBJ2-1; D is perhaps TRBD2 (6 bases). V lost 6 bases and J 1 base, leaving 16 bases between the germline ends. There are 15 residues in the CDR3. Germline values: CDR1 DFQATT, CDR2 SNEGSKA (reference sequence). For the CDR3, the DNA is TGCAGTGCCAGTACGGGGGAAGCGTCCTACAATGAGCAGTTCTTC. It yields the protein CSASTGEASYNEQFF.

The chain employs TRBV5-1 and TRBJ1-2; tentative D call: TRBD1 (6 bases). This CDR3 is 15 amino acids long. The V end was cut by 5 bases, the J end by 4 bases, with 18 bases between. Germline values: CDR1 SGHRS, CDR2 YFSETQ. CDR3 amino acids: CASRAREGGPYGYTF. DNA of the CDR3: TGCGCCAGCAGAGCCAGGGAAGGGGGTCCCTATGGCTACACCTTC.

This chain joins TRBV28 and TRBJ2-1; D is perhaps TRBD1 (6 bases). V was trimmed by 7 bases and J by 4 bases, leaving 17 bases between them. Germline loops: CDR1 MDHEN, CDR2 SYDVKM. This CDR3 is built from 15 residues. The CDR3 is CASTPHGQNYNEQFF. For the CDR3, the DNA is TGTGCCAGCACCCCCCACGGACAGAATTACAATGAGCAGTTCTTC.

The V and J genes are TRBV28 and TRBJ2-7; possibly TRBD1 for D (5 bases). Between the trimmed V and J ends, which lost 0 bases and 1 base, there was a span of 7 bases. The CDR3 extends over 14 amino acids. Germline CDR1 MDHEN, CDR2 SYDVKM. The CDR3 region has the DNA TGTGCCAGCAGTTTATGGGGGCCGTCCTACGAGCAGTACTTC. Protein sequence: CASSLWGPSYEQYF.